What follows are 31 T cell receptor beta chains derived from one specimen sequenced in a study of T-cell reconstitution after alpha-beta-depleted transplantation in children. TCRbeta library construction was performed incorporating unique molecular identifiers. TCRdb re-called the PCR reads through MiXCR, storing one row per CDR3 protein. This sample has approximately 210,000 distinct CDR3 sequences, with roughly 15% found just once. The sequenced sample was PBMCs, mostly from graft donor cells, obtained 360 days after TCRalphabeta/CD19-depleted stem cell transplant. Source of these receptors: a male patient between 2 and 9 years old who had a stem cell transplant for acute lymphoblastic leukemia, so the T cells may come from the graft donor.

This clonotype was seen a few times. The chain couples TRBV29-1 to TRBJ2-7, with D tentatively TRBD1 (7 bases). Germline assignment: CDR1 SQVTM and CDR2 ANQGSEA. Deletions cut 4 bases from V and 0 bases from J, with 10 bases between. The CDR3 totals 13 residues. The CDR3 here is CSVGQGGSYEQYF. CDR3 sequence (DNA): TGCAGCGTTGGACAGGGAGGCTCCTACGAGCAGTACTTC.

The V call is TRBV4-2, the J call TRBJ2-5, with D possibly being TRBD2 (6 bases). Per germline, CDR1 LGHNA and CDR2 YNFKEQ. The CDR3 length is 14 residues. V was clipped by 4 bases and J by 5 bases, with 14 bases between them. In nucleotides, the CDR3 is TGTGCCAGCAGCCCCGAGTCTGGGGGGGAGACCCAGTACTTC. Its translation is CASSPESGGETQYF.

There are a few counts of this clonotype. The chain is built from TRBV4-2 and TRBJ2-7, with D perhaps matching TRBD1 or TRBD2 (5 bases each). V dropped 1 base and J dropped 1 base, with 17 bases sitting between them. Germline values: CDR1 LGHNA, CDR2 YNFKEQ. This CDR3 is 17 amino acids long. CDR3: CASSQGPGRGVSYEQYF. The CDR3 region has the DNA TGTGCCAGCAGCCAAGGTCCGGGACGAGGCGTTTCCTACGAGCAGTACTTC.

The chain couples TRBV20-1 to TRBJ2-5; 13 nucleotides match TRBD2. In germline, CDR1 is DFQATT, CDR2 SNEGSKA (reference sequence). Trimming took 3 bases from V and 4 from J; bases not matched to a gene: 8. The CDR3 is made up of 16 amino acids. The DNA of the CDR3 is TGCAGTGCTAGCGGGACTAGCGGGGTTCTCAGAGAGACCCAGTACTTC. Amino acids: CSASGTSGVLRETQYF.

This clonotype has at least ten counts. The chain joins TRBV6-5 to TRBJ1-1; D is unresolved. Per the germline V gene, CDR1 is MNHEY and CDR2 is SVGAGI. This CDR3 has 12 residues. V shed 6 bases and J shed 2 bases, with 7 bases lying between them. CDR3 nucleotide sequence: TGTGCCAGCAGCGCCGTAAACACTGAAGCTTTCTTT. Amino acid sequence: CASSAVNTEAFF.

CDR3: CASSLPWDRGPSEETQYF. DNA of the CDR3: TGCGCCAGCAGCTTGCCCTGGGACAGGGGGCCCTCGGAAGAGACCCAGTACTTC. The chain is built from TRBV5-1 and TRBJ2-5; TRBD1 agrees at 12 bases. This CDR3 comprises 18 residues. Germline loops: CDR1 SGHRS, CDR2 YFSETQ. V trimming: 1 base; J trimming: 3 bases; junction bases outside the gene matches: 10.

This CDR3 is CAISGTEWDTQYF. As DNA, the CDR3 is TGTGCCATCAGTGGGACGGAGTGGGATACGCAGTATTTT. The chain links TRBV10-3 to TRBJ2-3; no clear D. Germline V gene lookup returns CDR1 ENHRY and CDR2 SYGVKD. Trimming left V 4 bases short and J 6 bases short, with 11 bases between. This CDR3 contains 13 residues.

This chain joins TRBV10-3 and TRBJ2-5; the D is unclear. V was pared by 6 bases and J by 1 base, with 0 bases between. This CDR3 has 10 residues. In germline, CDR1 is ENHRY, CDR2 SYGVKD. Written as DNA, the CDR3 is TGTGCCATCAGCCAAGAGACCCAGTACTTC. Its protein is CAISQETQYF.

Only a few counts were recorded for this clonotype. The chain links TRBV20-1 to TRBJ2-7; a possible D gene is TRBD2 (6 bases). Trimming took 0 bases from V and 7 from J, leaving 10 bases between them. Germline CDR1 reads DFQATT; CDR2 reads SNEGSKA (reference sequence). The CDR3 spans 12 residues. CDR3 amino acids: CSAREGGREQYF. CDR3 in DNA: TGCAGTGCTAGAGAGGGGGGTCGGGAGCAGTACTTC.

In nucleotides, the CDR3 is TGTGCCAGCAGCCCACACAGGGGTTCCAACACAGATACGCAGTATTTT. This gives the protein CASSPHRGSNTDTQYF. The chain joins TRBV5-8 to TRBJ2-3, with 7 nucleotides matching TRBD1. The CDR3 is made up of 16 amino acids. The germline gives CDR1 SGHTS, CDR2 YDEGEE. V lost 4 bases, J lost 2 bases, and 10 bases stayed unmatched.

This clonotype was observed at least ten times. Here the CDR3 DNA reads TGCAGTGCCATTGGGGTAGGGAAAGAGACCCAGTACTTC. Protein sequence: CSAIGVGKETQYF. The genes are TRBV20-1 and TRBJ2-5; D unclear. V gave up 6 bases and J gave up 3 bases, with 14 bases separating them. CDR1 is DFQATT and CDR2 is SNEGSKA in the germline V gene (reference sequence). The CDR3 contains 13 residues.

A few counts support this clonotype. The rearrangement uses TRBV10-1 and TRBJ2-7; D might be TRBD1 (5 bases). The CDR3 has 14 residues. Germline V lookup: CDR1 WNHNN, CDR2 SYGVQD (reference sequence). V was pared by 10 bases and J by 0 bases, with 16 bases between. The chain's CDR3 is CATESQDNSYEQYF. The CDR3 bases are TGCGCCACCGAAAGCCAGGACAACTCCTACGAGCAGTACTTC.

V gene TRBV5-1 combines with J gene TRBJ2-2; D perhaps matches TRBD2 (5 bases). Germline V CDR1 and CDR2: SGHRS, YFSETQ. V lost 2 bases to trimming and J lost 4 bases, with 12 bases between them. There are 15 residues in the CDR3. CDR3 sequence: CASSLRAAGTGELFF. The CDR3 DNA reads TGCGCCAGCAGCTTAAGAGCGGCAGGCACCGGGGAGCTGTTTTTT.

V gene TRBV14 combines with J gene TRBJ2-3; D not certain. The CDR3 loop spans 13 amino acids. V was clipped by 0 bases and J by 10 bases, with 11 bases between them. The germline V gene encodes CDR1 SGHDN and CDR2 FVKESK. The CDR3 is CASSQDGWHAQYF. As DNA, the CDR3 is TGTGCCAGCAGCCAAGATGGTTGGCACGCGCAGTATTTT. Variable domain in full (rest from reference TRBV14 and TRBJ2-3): EAGVTQFPSHSVIEKGQTVTLRCDPISGHDNLYWYRRVMGKEIKFLLHFVKESKQDESGMPNNRFLAERTGGTYSTLKVQPAELEDSGVYFCASSQDGWHAQYFGPGTRLTVL.

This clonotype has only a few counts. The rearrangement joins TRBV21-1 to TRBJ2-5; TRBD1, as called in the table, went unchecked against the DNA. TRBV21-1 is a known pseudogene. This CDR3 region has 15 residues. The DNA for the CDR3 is TGTGCCAGCAGCAAAGTACGGGAAACCCAAGAGACCCAGTACTTC. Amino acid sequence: CASSKVRETQETQYF.

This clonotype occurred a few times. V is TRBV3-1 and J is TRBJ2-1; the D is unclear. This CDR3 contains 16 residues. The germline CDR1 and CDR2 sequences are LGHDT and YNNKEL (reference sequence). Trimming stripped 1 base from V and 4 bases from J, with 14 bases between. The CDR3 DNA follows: TGTGCCAGCAGCCAAGCGACTGGTAAGCCATACAATGAGCAGTTCTTC. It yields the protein CASSQATGKPYNEQFF.

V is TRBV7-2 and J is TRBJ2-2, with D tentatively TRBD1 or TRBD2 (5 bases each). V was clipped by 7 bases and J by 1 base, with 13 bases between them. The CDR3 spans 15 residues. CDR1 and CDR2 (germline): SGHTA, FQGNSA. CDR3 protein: CASTGKGRNTGELFF. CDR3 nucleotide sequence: TGTGCCAGCACCGGCAAGGGGAGGAACACCGGGGAGCTGTTTTTT.

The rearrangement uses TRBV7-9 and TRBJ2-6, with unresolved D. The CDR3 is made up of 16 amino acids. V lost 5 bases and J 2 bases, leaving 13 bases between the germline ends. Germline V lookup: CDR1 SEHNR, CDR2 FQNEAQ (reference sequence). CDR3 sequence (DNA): TGTGCCAGCAGCACTCCCCCGGATCCTGGGGCCAACGTCCTGACTTTC. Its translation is CASSTPPDPGANVLTF. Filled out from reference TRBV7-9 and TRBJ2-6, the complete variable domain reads DTGVSQNPRHKITKRGQNVTFRCDPISEHNRLYWYRQTLGQGPEFLTYFQNEAQLEKSRLLSDRFSAERPKGSFSTLEIQRTEQGDSAMYLCASSTPPDPGANVLTFGAGSRLTVL.

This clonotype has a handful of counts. This CDR3 reads CASSHPDRNEQFF. In nucleotides, the CDR3 is TGCGCCAGCAGCCACCCGGACAGGAATGAGCAGTTCTTC. The V and J genes are TRBV4-1 and TRBJ2-1; 7 bases agree with TRBD1. The CDR3 is made up of 13 amino acids. Germline V CDR1 and CDR2: MGHRA, YSYEKL. V was clipped by 3 bases and J by 7 bases; unmatched bases: 3.

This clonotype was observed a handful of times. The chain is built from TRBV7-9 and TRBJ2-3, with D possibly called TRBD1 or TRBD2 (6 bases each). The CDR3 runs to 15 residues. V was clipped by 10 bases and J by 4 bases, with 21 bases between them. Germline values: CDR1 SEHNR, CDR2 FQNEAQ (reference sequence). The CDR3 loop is CATSPLGGWADTQYF. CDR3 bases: TGTGCCACCTCTCCCTTAGGGGGGTGGGCAGATACGCAGTATTTT.

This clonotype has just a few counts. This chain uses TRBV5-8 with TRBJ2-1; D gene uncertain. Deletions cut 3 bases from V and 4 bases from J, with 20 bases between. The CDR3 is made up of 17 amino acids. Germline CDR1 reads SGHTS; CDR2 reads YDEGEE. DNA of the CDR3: TGTGCCAGCAGCTCGGCGGTTCCTTTCGCTGAATACAATGAGCAGTTCTTC. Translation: CASSSAVPFAEYNEQFF.

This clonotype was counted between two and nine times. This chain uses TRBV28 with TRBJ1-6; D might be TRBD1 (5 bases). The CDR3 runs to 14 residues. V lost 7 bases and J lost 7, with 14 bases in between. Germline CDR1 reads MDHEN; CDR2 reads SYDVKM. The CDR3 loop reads CASKAGLFNSPLHF. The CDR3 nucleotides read TGTGCCAGCAAGGCAGGGCTATTCAATTCACCCCTCCACTTT. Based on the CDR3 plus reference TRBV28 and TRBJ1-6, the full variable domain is DVKVTQSSRYLVKRTGEKVFLECVQDMDHENMFWYRQDPGLGLRLIYFSYDVKMKEKGDIPEGYSVSREKKERFSLILESASTNQTSMYLCASKAGLFNSPLHFGNGTRLTVT.

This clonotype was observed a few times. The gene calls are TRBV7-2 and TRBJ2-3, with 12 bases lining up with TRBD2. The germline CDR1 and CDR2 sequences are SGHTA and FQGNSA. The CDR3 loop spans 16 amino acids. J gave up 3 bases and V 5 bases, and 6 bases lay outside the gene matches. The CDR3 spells CASSITSGGLTDTQYF. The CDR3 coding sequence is TGTGCCAGCAGCATTACTAGCGGGGGGTTGACAGATACGCAGTATTTT.

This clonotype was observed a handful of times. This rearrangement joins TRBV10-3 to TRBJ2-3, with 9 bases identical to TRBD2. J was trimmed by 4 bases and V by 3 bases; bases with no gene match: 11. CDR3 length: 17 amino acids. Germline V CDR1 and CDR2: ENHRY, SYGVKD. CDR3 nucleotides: TGTGCCATCAGTGACATCTTTAGCGGGAGCGGTGCAGATACGCAGTATTTT. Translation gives CAISDIFSGSGADTQYF.

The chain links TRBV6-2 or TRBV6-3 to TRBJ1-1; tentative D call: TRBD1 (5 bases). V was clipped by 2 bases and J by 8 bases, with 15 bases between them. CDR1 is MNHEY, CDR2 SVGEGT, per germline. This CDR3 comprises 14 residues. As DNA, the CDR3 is TGTGCCAGCAGTTACCCAATGGGGGTCGCCGAAGCTTTCTTT. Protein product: CASSYPMGVAEAFF.

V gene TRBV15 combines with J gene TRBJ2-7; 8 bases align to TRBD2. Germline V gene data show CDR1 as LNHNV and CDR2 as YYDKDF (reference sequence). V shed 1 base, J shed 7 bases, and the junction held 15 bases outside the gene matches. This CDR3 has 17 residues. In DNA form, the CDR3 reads TGTGCCACCAGCAGAGGAGGGGCGGGGGGACTCACAGGGGAGCAGTACTTC. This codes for CATSRGGAGGLTGEQYF.

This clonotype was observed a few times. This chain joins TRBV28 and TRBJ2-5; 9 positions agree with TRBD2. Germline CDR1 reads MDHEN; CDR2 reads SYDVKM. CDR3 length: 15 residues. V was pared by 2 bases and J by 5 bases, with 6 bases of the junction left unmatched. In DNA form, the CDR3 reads TGTGCCAGCAGTTTAATAGCGGGGGTCAGGGAGACCCAGTACTTC. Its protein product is CASSLIAGVRETQYF.

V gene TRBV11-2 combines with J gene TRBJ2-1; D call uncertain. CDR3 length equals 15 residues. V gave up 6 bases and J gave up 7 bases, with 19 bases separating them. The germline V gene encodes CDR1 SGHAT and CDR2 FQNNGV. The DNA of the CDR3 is TGTGCCAGCAGACGCGCCGGGCTAATTGGGAATGAGCAGTTCTTC. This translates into CASRRAGLIGNEQFF.

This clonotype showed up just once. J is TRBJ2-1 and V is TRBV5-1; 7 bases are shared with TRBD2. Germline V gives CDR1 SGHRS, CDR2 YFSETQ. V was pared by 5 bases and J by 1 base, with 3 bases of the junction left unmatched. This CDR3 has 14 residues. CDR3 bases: TGCGCCAGCAGGCTAGCGGATTCCTACAATGAGCAGTTCTTC. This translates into CASRLADSYNEQFF.

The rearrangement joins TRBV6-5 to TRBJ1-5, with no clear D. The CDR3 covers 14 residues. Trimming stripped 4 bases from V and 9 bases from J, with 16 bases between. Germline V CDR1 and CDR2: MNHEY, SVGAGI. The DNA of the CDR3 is TGTGCCAGCAGTTTCGGACCTAGCACGGGGCCCCAGCATTTT. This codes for CASSFGPSTGPQHF.

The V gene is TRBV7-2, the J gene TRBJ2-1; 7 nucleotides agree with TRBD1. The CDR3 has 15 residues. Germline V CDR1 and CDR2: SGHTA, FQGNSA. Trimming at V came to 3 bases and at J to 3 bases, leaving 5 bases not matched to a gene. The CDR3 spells CASSLGQNFYNEQFF. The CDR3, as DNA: TGTGCCAGCAGCTTGGGACAGAATTTCTACAATGAGCAGTTCTTC.